This T cell receptor beta chain was identified during a study of CXCR4 blockade with PD-1 therapy in pancreatic cancer. Only in-frame clones appear in the TCRdb table, and some are missing; sequencing was by immunoSEQ multiplex PCR. The profile shows over 2,500 clones, less than 60% of them singletons. The TCR comes from a human donor with pancreatic ductal adenocarcinoma. Material for sequencing was tumor tissue.

This CDR3 is CASSYRSTAGYEQYF. CDR3 bases: TGTGCCAGTAGTTACAGGTCGACGGCAGGCTACGAGCAGTACTTC. The chain uses TRBV19 and TRBJ2-7; a possible D gene is TRBD1 (5 bases). Germline lookup yields CDR1 LNHDA and CDR2 SQIVND (reference sequence). The CDR3 runs to 15 residues. Trimming removed 5 bases at V and 3 bases at J, with 17 bases between.